Sequencing of this T cell receptor beta chain was carried out in a study of blood T cell repertoires in COVID-19. Study-wide context: The samples span acute and convalescent COVID-19 from the United States, Italy and Spain. PBMCs, B-cell-depleted T cells, or T cells provided the cDNA or gDNA that made up the material.

In its sample, this clone was seen once. CDR3 size: 13 residues. With 8 bases removed from V and 0 bases from J, the gap between germline ends came to 9 bases. CDR1 is MDHEN and CDR2 is SYDVKM in the germline V gene. In the original analysis: How many nucleated cells were present was estimated from reference gene primer amplification. Sequencing used immunoSEQ multiplex PCR; TCRdb keeps in-frame clones, though not all of them. V, J and clone size derive from that table, while D and trimming were established from the DNA sequence. The sample shows over 150,000 clones, just over 90% of them seen only once.

The clonotype was recovered from a man aged 18 to 29 with COVID-19, enrolled during active disease. The rearrangement joins TRBV28 to TRBJ2-3; weak D call: TRBD1 (6 bases). Sample: peripheral blood. In nucleotides, the CDR3 is TGTGCCAGCGGACAGACTAGCACAGATACGCAGTATTTT. This codes for CASGQTSTDTQYF.